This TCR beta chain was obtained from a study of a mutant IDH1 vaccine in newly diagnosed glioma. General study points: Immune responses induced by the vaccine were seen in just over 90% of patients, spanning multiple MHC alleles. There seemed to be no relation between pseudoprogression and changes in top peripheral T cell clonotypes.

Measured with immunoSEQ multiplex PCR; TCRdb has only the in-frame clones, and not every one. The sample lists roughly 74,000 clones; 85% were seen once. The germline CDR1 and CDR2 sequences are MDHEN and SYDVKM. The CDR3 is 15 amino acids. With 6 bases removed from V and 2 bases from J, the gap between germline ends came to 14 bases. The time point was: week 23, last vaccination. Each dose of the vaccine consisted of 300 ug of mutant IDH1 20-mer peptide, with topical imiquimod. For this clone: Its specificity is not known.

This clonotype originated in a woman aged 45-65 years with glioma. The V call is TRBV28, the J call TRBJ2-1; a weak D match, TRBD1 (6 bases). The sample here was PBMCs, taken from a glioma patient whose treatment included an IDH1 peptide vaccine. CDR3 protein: CASRGQKGAYNEQFF. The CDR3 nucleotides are TGTGCCAGCAGGGGGCAAAAGGGGGCCTACAATGAGCAGTTCTTC.